This T cell receptor beta chain was recovered during a study of T cells after yellow fever vaccination. Study-wide points: Compared with primary, the secondary response was weaker and peaked at day 5, not 15.

TCRdb redid the calling of the 5' RACE reads with MiXCR, one entry per CDR3 protein. Of 200,000 to 250,000 distinct CDR3 sequences detected, 6.9% appear once; the ten largest clones hold approximately 0.84%. The V gene lost 1 base and the J gene lost 3 bases, with 22 bases spanning the gap. From germline, CDR1 is MNHEY and CDR2 SMNVEV (reference sequence). This CDR3 has 18 amino acids. This clonotype was seen at least ten times. Its cognate antigen is unknown. This TCR came from a man aged 25-45 years who received the YFV17D yellow fever vaccine. The input for sequencing was CD4+ T cells sorted from PBMCs, taken 15 days after the yellow fever booster vaccination. This chain links TRBV27 with TRBJ2-7; D perhaps matches TRBD1 (5 bases). The CDR3 reads CASSLFPHWQGKIYEQYF. The CDR3 DNA reads as TGTGCCAGCAGTTTATTCCCCCATTGGCAGGGAAAAATCTACGAGCAGTACTTC.